This section outlines one T cell receptor beta chain sequence together with its context. Its antigen is unidentified. These data originate in a study of T-cell reconstitution after alpha-beta-depleted transplantation in children. V was pared by 2 bases and J by 0 bases, with 9 bases between. The CDR3 length is 15 residues. The germline V gene encodes CDR1 KGHSH and CDR2 LQKENI. Whole-study findings and limits: One year post-transplant, T-cell counts and diversity were largely derived from T cells produced anew. Reports say that about two months after transplant, the alpha-beta T cells came out of several hundred graft clones that had expanded. Recipient T cells and thymic progenitors that survived were the source of the high TCRbeta diversity seen at day 60 in some patients.

Unique molecular identifiers tagged the TCRbeta library. Each CDR3 protein gets one entry after TCRdb re-called the PCR reads with MiXCR. The sample records about a million distinct CDR3 sequences, about 26% being singletons. This specimen was PBMCs, mostly from graft donor cells, taken 360 days after TCRalphabeta/CD19-depleted stem cell transplant. The chain is built from TRBV18 and TRBJ2-3; D remains unclear. The clonotype originates from a boy younger than two who had a stem cell transplant for SCID, so the T cells may come from the graft donor. CDR3 sequence: CASSPKGPSTDTQYF. The CDR3 DNA sequence: TGTGCCAGCTCACCAAAGGGTCCCAGCACAGATACGCAGTATTTT.